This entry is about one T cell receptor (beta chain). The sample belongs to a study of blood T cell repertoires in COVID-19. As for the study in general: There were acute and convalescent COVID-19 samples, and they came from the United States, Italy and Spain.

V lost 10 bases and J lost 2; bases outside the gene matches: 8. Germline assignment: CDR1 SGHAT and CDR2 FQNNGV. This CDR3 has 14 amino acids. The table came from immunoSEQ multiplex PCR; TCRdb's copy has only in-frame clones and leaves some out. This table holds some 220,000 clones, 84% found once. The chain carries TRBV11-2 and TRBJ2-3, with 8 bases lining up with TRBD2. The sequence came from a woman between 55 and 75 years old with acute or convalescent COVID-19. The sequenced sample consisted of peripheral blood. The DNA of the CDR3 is TGTGCCACTGCCGGGGGGGGTTACACAGATACGCAGTATTTT. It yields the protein CATAGGGYTDTQYF. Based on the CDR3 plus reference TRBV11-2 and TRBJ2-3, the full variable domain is EAGVAQSPRYKIIEKRQSVAFWCNPISGHATLYWYQQILGQGPKLLIQFQNNGVVDDSQLPKDRFSAERLKGVDSTLKIQPAKLEDSAVYLCATAGGGYTDTQYFGPGTRLTVL.